One TCR beta chain is described in this entry. Germline V lookup: CDR1 SGHAT, CDR2 FQNNGV. Trimming stripped 4 bases from V and 8 bases from J, with 16 bases between. The CDR3 is 14 amino acids. The data were obtained in a study of blood T cell repertoires in COVID-19. TCRdb's copy holds only in-frame clones and misses some; the assay was immunoSEQ multiplex PCR. The sample contains more than 150,000 clones, 81% of which appear only once. The chain links TRBV11-2 to TRBJ2-3, with TRBD2 as a possible D gene (6 bases). The TCR sequence derives from a woman aged 80 or over with COVID-19, enrolled during active disease. The sample was peripheral blood. The CDR3 region is CASSSAAWRGTQYF. CDR3 nucleotides: TGTGCCAGCAGCTCTGCAGCCTGGCGGGGTACGCAGTATTTT.